This T cell receptor (beta chain) was identified during a study of blood T cell repertoires in COVID-19. Study context: Both acute and convalescent COVID-19 samples were obtained from the United States, Italy and Spain. PBMCs, B-cell-depleted T cells, or T cells provided the cDNA or gDNA that made up the material.

Study processing details: Reference gene primer amplification gave estimated nucleated cell counts. The protocol was immunoSEQ multiplex PCR, while the TCRdb copy is restricted to in-frame clones and leaves out a portion. V and J calls and clone size are those listed in that table; D and trimming were worked out from the DNA. Of about 130,000 clones listed, approximately 90% are singletons. This CDR3 has 14 amino acids. Trimming pared 0 bases from V and 2 bases from J, leaving 8 bases between. Germline V gene sequence: CDR1 SGDLS, CDR2 YYNGEE. V is TRBV9 and J is TRBJ1-2, with a weak D call TRBD1 (6 bases). The material sequenced was peripheral blood. This TCR was sampled from a man over 45 with active or convalescent COVID-19. CDR3 DNA sequence: TGTGCCAGCAGCGTAGGGGACACCAACTATGGCTACACCTTC. It is translated as CASSVGDTNYGYTF.